What follows are 21 T cell receptor beta chains derived from one specimen sequenced in a study of blood T cell repertoires in COVID-19. Sequencing used immunoSEQ multiplex PCR; TCRdb keeps in-frame clones, though not all of them. This sample has a few hundred thousand clones, with roughly 88% found just once. The sequencing sample was made of peripheral blood. Source of these receptors: a woman in her sixties or seventies with COVID-19, enrolled during active disease.

This clone was found once. In DNA form, the CDR3 reads TGCGCCAGCAGCAAGGGACAGGGATCGAACACTGAAGCTTTCTTT. Protein product: CASSKGQGSNTEAFF. The rearrangement links TRBV5-1 to TRBJ1-1; 9 nucleotides line up with TRBD1. The CDR3 loop spans 15 amino acids. With 4 bases clipped from V and 1 base from J, the junction kept 5 bases outside the gene matches. Per the germline V gene, CDR1 is SGHRS and CDR2 is YFSETQ.

The gene calls are TRBV5-1 and TRBJ2-3, with 8 bases identical to TRBD1. The CDR3 contains 15 residues. Trimming removed 4 bases from V and 5 bases from J; junction bases left unmatched: 9. Germline V gene lookup returns CDR1 SGHRS and CDR2 YFSETQ. The CDR3 protein is CASSLGQGQGDTQYF. Here the CDR3 DNA reads TGCGCCAGCAGCCTAGGACAGGGTCAAGGAGATACGCAGTATTTT.

The chain recombines TRBV10-3 with TRBJ1-1, with D perhaps matching TRBD1 (6 bases). This CDR3 is 13 amino acids long. Germline values: CDR1 ENHRY, CDR2 SYGVKD. V lost 10 bases and J 0 bases, leaving 12 bases between the germline ends. Written as DNA, the CDR3 is TGTGCCACTTGGGACACCCTGAACACTGAAGCTTTCTTT. Protein product: CATWDTLNTEAFF.

This chain links TRBV6-1 with TRBJ2-1, with D uncertain. V lost 3 bases and J lost 6, with 3 bases in between. Germline CDR1 and CDR2: MNHNS and SASEGT. This CDR3 contains 11 residues. CDR3 nucleotides: TGTGCCAGCAGTGACATCAATGAGCAGTTCTTC. Translation: CASSDINEQFF.

The chain employs TRBV30 and TRBJ2-2; 10 bases fit TRBD2. The germline V gene has CDR1 GTSNPN and CDR2 SVGIG (reference sequence). The CDR3 loop spans 15 amino acids. V gave up 4 bases and J gave up 0 bases; unmatched junction bases: 2. CDR3 bases: TGTGCCTGGACTAGCGGGAGAACGAACACCGGGGAGCTGTTTTTT. Translating gives CAWTSGRTNTGELFF. The full variable domain, rest sourced from reference TRBV30 and TRBJ2-2, is SQTIHQWPATLVQPVGSPLSLECTVEGTSNPNLYWYRQAAGRGLQLLFYSVGIGQISSEVPQNLSASRPQDRQFILSSKKLLLSDSGFYLCAWTSGRTNTGELFFGEGSRLTVL.

This clone was recorded once. This rearrangement joins TRBV15 to TRBJ1-2; possibly TRBD1 for D (5 bases). The CDR3 length is 15 residues. The germline V gene encodes CDR1 LNHNV and CDR2 YYDKDF (reference sequence). V shed 0 bases and J shed 7 bases, with 15 bases lying between them. The CDR3 sequence is CATSRDRRGISGYTF. CDR3 nucleotides: TGTGCCACCAGCAGAGATCGGAGGGGCATAAGTGGCTACACCTTC.

The V gene is TRBV7-9, the J gene TRBJ2-1; perhaps TRBD1 as D (5 bases). The CDR3 is 14 amino acids. The V and J ends lost 5 bases and 5 bases respectively, with 13 bases between them. CDR1 SEHNR and CDR2 FQNEAQ come from the germline V gene (reference sequence). The CDR3: CASSPRVGDNEQFF. CDR3 DNA: TGTGCCAGCAGCCCTCGGGTAGGGGACAATGAGCAGTTCTTC.

This sequence joins TRBV14 and TRBJ2-1; 13 bases line up with TRBD2. Trimming cost V 1 base and J 9 bases; bases outside gene matches: 6. The CDR3 contains 16 residues. CDR1 and CDR2 (germline): SGHDN, FVKESK. The CDR3 loop is CASSQAGTSGIFEQFF. In DNA form, the CDR3 reads TGTGCCAGCAGCCAAGCCGGGACTAGCGGGATCTTTGAGCAGTTCTTC.

The CDR3 here is CASKRTPGELFF. DNA of the CDR3: TGTGCCAGTAAGCGAACCCCCGGGGAGCTGTTTTTT. The chain carries TRBV25-1 and TRBJ2-2; D unresolved. CDR1 MGHDK and CDR2 SYGVNS come from the germline V gene. CDR3 length equals 12 residues. V lost 9 bases, J lost 6 bases, and 11 bases lay in between.

The table lists this clone with a count of one. This rearrangement joins TRBV28 to TRBJ1-1; tentative D call: TRBD1 (6 bases). Trimming took 6 bases from V and 1 from J, leaving 15 bases between them. From germline, CDR1 is MDHEN and CDR2 SYDVKM. CDR3 length: 15 residues. The CDR3 loop reads CASRGRGTRNTEAFF. The CDR3 bases are TGTGCCAGCAGAGGCAGGGGTACAAGGAACACTGAAGCTTTCTTT.

The gene calls are TRBV12-3 or TRBV12-4 and TRBJ1-5, with a weak D call TRBD1 (5 bases). V was trimmed by 4 bases and J by 8 bases, leaving 12 bases between them. CDR3 length: 13 residues. The chain's CDR3 is CASSSGGIKPQHF. The CDR3 DNA reads TGTGCCAGCAGTTCCGGGGGAATTAAGCCCCAGCATTTT.

V is TRBV5-1 and J is TRBJ1-2; D perhaps matches TRBD1 (5 bases). CDR1 and CDR2 (germline): SGHRS, YFSETQ. V was pared by 4 bases and J by 4 bases, with 14 bases between. CDR3 length equals 14 residues. This chain's CDR3 is CASSPDYGAYGYTF. DNA for the CDR3: TGCGCCAGCAGCCCGGACTATGGGGCCTATGGCTACACCTTC. The full variable domain, with the rest looked up from reference TRBV5-1 and TRBJ1-2, is KAGVTQTPRYLIKTRGQQVTLSCSPISGHRSVSWYQQTPGQGLQFLFEYFSETQRNKGNFPGRFSGRQFSNSRSEMNVSTLELGDSALYLCASSPDYGAYGYTFGSGTRLTVV.

The rearrangement links TRBV27 to TRBJ1-4; D remains ambiguous. CDR3 length: 14 residues. Trimming removed 3 bases at V and 7 bases at J, with 12 bases between. Germline CDR1 and CDR2: MNHEY and SMNVEV (reference sequence). DNA of the CDR3: TGTGCCAGCAGTTTCGGGGTTAATCCTGAAAAACTGTTTTTT. Protein: CASSFGVNPEKLFF.

This chain links TRBV5-4 with TRBJ2-2; tentatively, D is TRBD1 (6 bases). CDR1 is SGHNT and CDR2 is YYREEE in the germline V gene (reference sequence). The CDR3 length is 15 residues. Trimming cost V 4 bases and J 5 bases, with 15 bases left between them. The CDR3 DNA follows: TGTGCCAGCAGCCGCCCGACAGGCAGTACCGGGGAGCTGTTTTTT. Its translation is CASSRPTGSTGELFF.

The V and J genes are TRBV19 and TRBJ1-4; a possible D gene is TRBD1 (6 bases). The CDR3 sequence is 15 residues long. Germline CDR1 is LNHDA and CDR2 is SQIVND (reference sequence). The V end was cut by 5 bases, the J end by 1 base, with 11 bases between. CDR3 nucleotides: TGTGCCAGTAGTTTCGGACAGCAAACTAATGAAAAACTGTTTTTT. Protein: CASSFGQQTNEKLFF.

This chain uses TRBV18 with TRBJ2-3, with a tentative D call TRBD2 (6 bases). In germline, CDR1 is KGHSH, CDR2 LQKENI. This CDR3 has 15 residues. Deletions cut 4 bases from V and 2 bases from J, with 13 bases between. CDR3 DNA: TGTGCCAGCTCACAAGGGACTTCCTCCACAGATACGCAGTATTTT. Its translation is CASSQGTSSTDTQYF. Variable domain in full (rest from reference TRBV18 and TRBJ2-3): NAGVMQNPRHLVRRRGQEARLRCSPMKGHSHVYWYRQLPEEGLKFMVYLQKENIIDESGMPKERFSAEFPKEGPSILRIQQVVRGDSAAYFCASSQGTSSTDTQYFGPGTRLTVL.

The chain combines TRBV7-6 with TRBJ2-7, with TRBD2 identical over 10 bases. The CDR3 loop spans 15 amino acids. Germline CDR1 SGHVS, CDR2 FNYEAQ. Unmatched junction bases numbered 6, after V lost 2 bases and J lost 5 bases. CDR3 in amino acids: CASSLLAGVLHEQYF. As DNA, the CDR3 is TGTGCCAGCAGCTTACTAGCGGGAGTTTTACACGAGCAGTACTTC.

The chain has TRBV7-6 and TRBJ2-1; 9 bases line up with TRBD2. Germline lookup yields CDR1 SGHVS and CDR2 FNYEAQ. V was pared by 2 bases and J by 0 bases, with 11 bases of the junction left unmatched. This CDR3 comprises 19 residues. The CDR3 spells CASSLRAGGQRGSYNEQFF. The CDR3 DNA reads TGTGCCAGCAGCTTACGAGCGGGAGGCCAGAGGGGCTCCTACAATGAGCAGTTCTTC.

The rearrangement uses TRBV30 and TRBJ1-5; D may be TRBD1 (6 bases). CDR3 length: 14 amino acids. The ends were cut back, 2 bases at V and 5 bases at J, with 13 bases in the middle. The germline V gene encodes CDR1 GTSNPN and CDR2 SVGIG (reference sequence). DNA of the CDR3: TGTGCCTGGAGTTCAGGGGCAAGCGATCAGCCCCAGCATTTT. Protein product: CAWSSGASDQPQHF.

The chain couples TRBV6-1 to TRBJ1-1, with 8 bases lining up with TRBD1. Per the germline V gene, CDR1 is MNHNS and CDR2 is SASEGT. This CDR3 comprises 15 residues. Trimming at V came to 2 bases and at J to 5 bases, leaving 7 bases not matched to a gene. Written as DNA, the CDR3 is TGTGCCAGCAGTGAACGAGGACAGGGTCGGACTGAAGCTTTCTTT. It translates to CASSERGQGRTEAFF.

This chain joins TRBV11-3 and TRBJ2-2; a possible D gene is TRBD1 (5 bases). Per germline, CDR1 SGHNT and CDR2 YENEEA. The CDR3 is 13 amino acids. Trimming cost V 6 bases and J 1 base, with 6 bases left between them. This chain's CDR3 is CASRQENTGELFF. The CDR3 bases are TGTGCCAGCAGACAGGAGAACACCGGGGAGCTGTTTTTT.